The sequence of this TCR beta chain was determined in a study of blood T cell repertoires in COVID-19. Study as a whole: T cells, B-cell-depleted T cells, or PBMCs provided the cDNA or gDNA that served as material.

This clone was seen only once. Individuals drawn from approximately 26 US areas were roughly 18 to 95 years old. Participants were placed into cohorts based on the clinical history they reported. How the authors handled the data: Amplification of reference gene primers provided the estimated nucleated cell counts. Profiling relied on immunoSEQ multiplex PCR, and the TCRdb table lists in-frame clones only, not all of them. V and J calls and clone size are as listed in that table; D and trimming were resolved from the DNA. The table lists some 410,000 clones, approximately 90% of them singletons, with around 0.91% in the top ten. The V and J ends lost 4 bases and 2 bases, in that order; junction bases with no gene match: 7. Germline V gene sequence: CDR1 SGHKS, CDR2 YYEKEE (reference sequence). The CDR3 length is 16 residues.

This TCR was sampled from a woman aged 25 to 39 with acute COVID-19. The sequencing input was PBMCs or T cells enriched from blood (not recorded which). The rearrangement uses TRBV5-5 and TRBJ1-5; 9 bases are a match to TRBD1. The CDR3 sequence: CASSQGQGWGNQPQHF. The CDR3, as DNA: TGTGCCAGCAGCCAAGGACAGGGGTGGGGCAATCAGCCCCAGCATTTT.